These 17 T cell receptor beta chains originate from one sample sequenced in a study of radiotherapy plus CTLA-4 blockade in lung cancer. The method was immunoSEQ multiplex PCR; TCRdb's version includes in-frame clones alone and lacks a portion of them. This table has about 70,000 clones, approximately 79% appearing once. This sample comprised peripheral blood, obtained from a patient treated with radiotherapy plus ipilimumab. Every receptor here comes from a human donor with non-small cell lung cancer who had a complete response to radiotherapy plus ipilimumab.

This chain uses TRBV9 with TRBJ2-2; 7 nucleotides align to TRBD2. CDR1 and CDR2 from the germline V gene are SGDLS and YYNGEE. The CDR3 contains 16 residues. J was trimmed by 3 bases and V by 4 bases; bases with no gene match: 9. CDR3 in amino acids: CASSIDPGGDTGELFF. In DNA, the CDR3 is TGTGCCAGCAGCATAGACCCGGGGGGAGACACCGGGGAGCTGTTTTTT.

CDR3 amino acids: CASSENPGPGEFGQFF. The CDR3, as DNA: TGCGCCAGCAGTGAGAATCCAGGGCCGGGGGAATTTGGGCAGTTCTTC. J is TRBJ2-1 and V is TRBV10-1; a weak D match, TRBD2 (6 bases). Trimming removed 2 bases at V and 12 bases at J, with 23 bases between. The CDR3 runs to 16 residues. The V gene's germline CDR1 is WNHNN and CDR2 SYGVQD (reference sequence).

The chain combines TRBV29-1 with TRBJ1-2; 7 bases fit TRBD1. The ends lost 6 bases at V and 6 bases at J; junction bases unmatched: 7. The CDR3 covers 12 residues. The germline gives CDR1 SQVTM, CDR2 ANQGSEA. The CDR3 DNA sequence: TGCAGCGTAGACAGGGTTTACAATGGCTACACCTTC. This codes for CSVDRVYNGYTF.

The chain couples TRBV9 to TRBJ2-3; D tentatively fits TRBD1 or TRBD2 (5 bases each). The CDR3 is 16 residues long. Germline V lookup: CDR1 SGDLS, CDR2 YYNGEE. V was cut by 6 bases and J by 0 bases, with 17 bases left in between. The CDR3 loop reads CASTSGRGPSTDTQYF. For the CDR3, the DNA is TGTGCCAGCACTTCAGGTAGGGGACCTAGCACAGATACGCAGTATTTT.

This clone was seen more than once but under ten times. The chain joins TRBV4-1 to TRBJ1-1; D ambiguous. V lost 0 bases and J lost 1, with 6 bases in between. The CDR3 spans 14 residues. CDR1 and CDR2 (germline): MGHRA, YSYEKL. CDR3 amino acids: CASSQEGRNTEAFF. The CDR3 nucleotides read TGCGCCAGCAGCCAAGAAGGCAGGAACACTGAAGCTTTCTTT.

This clone appeared a few times. The V and J genes are TRBV18 and TRBJ2-5; unclear D gene. The CDR3 runs 11 residues. The V gene's germline CDR1 is KGHSH and CDR2 LQKENI. V dropped 3 bases and J dropped 5 bases, with 4 bases sitting between them. The CDR3 bases are TGTGCCAGCTCACCGGGCGAGACCCAGTACTTC. This gives the protein CASSPGETQYF.

DNA for the CDR3: TGTGCCTGGAGTAAGGGACAGCCCAATCAGCCCCAGCATTTT. Its translation is CAWSKGQPNQPQHF. This chain connects TRBV30 to TRBJ1-5, with 7 positions matching TRBD1. The junction had 4 bases not matched to a gene; V was cut back by 2 bases and J by 3 bases. The CDR3 is made up of 14 amino acids. Germline CDR1 is GTSNPN and CDR2 is SVGIG (reference sequence). Using reference TRBV30 and TRBJ1-5 for the parts outside the CDR3, the full variable domain is SQTIHQWPATLVQPVGSPLSLECTVEGTSNPNLYWYRQAAGRGLQLLFYSVGIGQISSEVPQNLSASRPQDRQFILSSKKLLLSDSGFYLCAWSKGQPNQPQHFGDGTRLSIL.

The chain is built from TRBV4-3 and TRBJ1-3; D gene unclear. Trimming left V 4 bases short and J 0 bases short, with 16 bases between. The CDR3 extends over 17 amino acids. Germline V CDR1 and CDR2: LGHNA, YSLEER. The CDR3 nucleotides are TGCGCCAGCAGCCCCCAACTGGGGATGACCTCTGGAAACACCATATATTTT. Translating it yields CASSPQLGMTSGNTIYF.

The chain recombines TRBV5-6 with TRBJ2-7, with 8 nucleotides matching TRBD1. The CDR3 spans 16 residues. Trimming took 4 bases from V and 6 from J; bases not matched to a gene: 15. The germline CDR1 and CDR2 sequences are SGHDT and YYEEEE. CDR3 amino acids: CASSLGAGGLISEQYF. CDR3 coding DNA: TGTGCCAGCAGCCTAGGGGCAGGGGGCCTCATTAGCGAGCAGTACTTC.

The chain carries TRBV7-6 and TRBJ2-1, with 7 bases identical to TRBD1. Germline V lookup: CDR1 SGHVS, CDR2 FNYEAQ. Germline trimming cut 3 bases from V and 10 bases from J; bases unmatched to any gene: 9. The length of the CDR3 is 14 residues. For the CDR3, the DNA is TGTGCCAGCAGCTTCCTTGGACAGGCGACGGAGCAGTTCTTC. Translated, it gives CASSFLGQATEQFF.

V is TRBV6-5 and J is TRBJ1-2, with D possibly TRBD1 on 5 matching bases. Trimming took off 2 bases at V and 2 bases at J, with 6 bases between the two ends. This CDR3 has 13 residues. Looked up from germline, CDR1 is MNHEY and CDR2 is SVGAGI. CDR3 in DNA: TGTGCCAGCAGTTACCGGGACAACTATGGCTACACCTTC. This sequence encodes CASSYRDNYGYTF.

V is TRBV7-9 and J is TRBJ1-2, with D possibly TRBD1 on 5 matching bases. Looked up from germline, CDR1 is SEHNR and CDR2 is FQNEAQ (reference sequence). The CDR3 loop spans 15 amino acids. Trimming removed 7 bases at V and 2 bases at J, with 17 bases between. The CDR3 is CASTSRGRENYGYTF. The DNA for the CDR3 is TGTGCCAGCACCTCTAGGGGACGAGAAAACTATGGCTACACCTTC.

The genes are TRBV30 and TRBJ2-3, with a tentative D call TRBD2 (5 bases). The CDR3 covers 13 residues. V dropped 0 bases and J dropped 5 bases, with 9 bases sitting between them. From germline, CDR1 is GTSNPN and CDR2 SVGIG (reference sequence). CDR3 sequence: CAWSVVSGDTQYF. In DNA form, the CDR3 reads TGTGCCTGGAGTGTAGTGAGCGGAGATACGCAGTATTTT.

In this sample, this clone turned up once. The chain carries TRBV7-2 and TRBJ1-4, with 8 nucleotides matching TRBD1. This CDR3 is built from 13 residues. CDR1 is SGHTA and CDR2 is FQGNSA in the germline V gene. With V trimmed by 10 bases and J by 4 bases, 5 bases remained unmatched. The CDR3 sequence: CAISDRGNEKLFF. CDR3 in DNA: TGTGCCATCTCAGACAGGGGTAATGAAAAACTGTTTTTT.

J is TRBJ2-5 and V is TRBV6-6, with D perhaps being TRBD1 or TRBD2 (5 bases each). The V gene's germline CDR1 is MNHNY and CDR2 SVGAGI (reference sequence). Trimming removed 4 bases at V and 2 bases at J, with 11 bases between. The CDR3 extends over 14 amino acids. The chain's CDR3 is CASSFGTVQETQYF. The DNA of the CDR3 is TGTGCCAGCAGTTTCGGGACGGTTCAAGAGACCCAGTACTTC.

This clone was seen once. The chain links TRBV19 to TRBJ2-5, with a weak D call TRBD2 (7 bases). CDR1 and CDR2 from the germline V gene are LNHDA and SQIVND (reference sequence). Trimming left V 8 bases short and J 3 bases short, with 19 bases between. The CDR3 length is 15 residues. The CDR3 sequence is CASRGRGAGEETQYF. The CDR3 DNA sequence: TGTGCCAGTCGGGGGCGTGGGGCGGGAGAAGAGACCCAGTACTTC.

This chain uses TRBV7-6 with TRBJ2-2; perhaps D is TRBD1 or TRBD2 (7 bases each). This CDR3 comprises 15 residues. Looked up from germline, CDR1 is SGHVS and CDR2 is FNYEAQ. V lost 5 bases to trimming and J lost 4 bases, with 14 bases between them. CDR3 in amino acids: CASSQGGGTTGELFF. The CDR3 DNA sequence: TGTGCCAGCAGCCAGGGAGGGGGCACCACCGGGGAGCTGTTTTTT. Combining the CDR3 with reference TRBV7-6 and TRBJ2-2 gives the whole variable domain GAGVSQSPRYKVTKRGQDVALRCDPISGHVSLYWYRQALGQGPEFLTYFNYEAQQDKSGLPNDRFSAERPEGSISTLTIQRTEQRDSAMYRCASSQGGGTTGELFFGEGSRLTVL.